Detailed here is one TCR beta chain. Its antigen is currently unknown. Generated by immunoSEQ multiplex PCR, the TCRdb table keeps only in-frame clones and is missing some. The sample holds 45,000 or so clones, more than 55% seen once. This CDR3 spans 13 amino acids. V was pared by 4 bases and J by 10 bases, with 7 bases of the junction left unmatched. Germline V gene lookup returns CDR1 MGHDK and CDR2 SYGVNS. This entry comes from a study of cytotoxic CD8 clonotypes in ibrutinib-treated CLL. Study context: Among responders, roughly 24 were partial and 2 complete; after median approximately six years, around 15 stayed remitted and roughly 12 progressed.

Study-wide points: Relative to age-matched healthy donors, clonality at baseline was higher, and it tracked circulating CD8+ T-cell counts. Public clonotypes occurred uncommonly; on treatment, they contracted or remained stable.

The source was PBMCs, collected after 24 months of ibrutinib treatment. V and J are TRBV25-1 and TRBJ1-2, with 9 bases identical to TRBD1. The sequence was collected from a human donor with chronic lymphocytic leukemia. This chain's CDR3 is CASSGQGGTVYTF. As DNA, the CDR3 is TGTGCCAGCAGTGGACAGGGGGGGACGGTCTACACCTTC.